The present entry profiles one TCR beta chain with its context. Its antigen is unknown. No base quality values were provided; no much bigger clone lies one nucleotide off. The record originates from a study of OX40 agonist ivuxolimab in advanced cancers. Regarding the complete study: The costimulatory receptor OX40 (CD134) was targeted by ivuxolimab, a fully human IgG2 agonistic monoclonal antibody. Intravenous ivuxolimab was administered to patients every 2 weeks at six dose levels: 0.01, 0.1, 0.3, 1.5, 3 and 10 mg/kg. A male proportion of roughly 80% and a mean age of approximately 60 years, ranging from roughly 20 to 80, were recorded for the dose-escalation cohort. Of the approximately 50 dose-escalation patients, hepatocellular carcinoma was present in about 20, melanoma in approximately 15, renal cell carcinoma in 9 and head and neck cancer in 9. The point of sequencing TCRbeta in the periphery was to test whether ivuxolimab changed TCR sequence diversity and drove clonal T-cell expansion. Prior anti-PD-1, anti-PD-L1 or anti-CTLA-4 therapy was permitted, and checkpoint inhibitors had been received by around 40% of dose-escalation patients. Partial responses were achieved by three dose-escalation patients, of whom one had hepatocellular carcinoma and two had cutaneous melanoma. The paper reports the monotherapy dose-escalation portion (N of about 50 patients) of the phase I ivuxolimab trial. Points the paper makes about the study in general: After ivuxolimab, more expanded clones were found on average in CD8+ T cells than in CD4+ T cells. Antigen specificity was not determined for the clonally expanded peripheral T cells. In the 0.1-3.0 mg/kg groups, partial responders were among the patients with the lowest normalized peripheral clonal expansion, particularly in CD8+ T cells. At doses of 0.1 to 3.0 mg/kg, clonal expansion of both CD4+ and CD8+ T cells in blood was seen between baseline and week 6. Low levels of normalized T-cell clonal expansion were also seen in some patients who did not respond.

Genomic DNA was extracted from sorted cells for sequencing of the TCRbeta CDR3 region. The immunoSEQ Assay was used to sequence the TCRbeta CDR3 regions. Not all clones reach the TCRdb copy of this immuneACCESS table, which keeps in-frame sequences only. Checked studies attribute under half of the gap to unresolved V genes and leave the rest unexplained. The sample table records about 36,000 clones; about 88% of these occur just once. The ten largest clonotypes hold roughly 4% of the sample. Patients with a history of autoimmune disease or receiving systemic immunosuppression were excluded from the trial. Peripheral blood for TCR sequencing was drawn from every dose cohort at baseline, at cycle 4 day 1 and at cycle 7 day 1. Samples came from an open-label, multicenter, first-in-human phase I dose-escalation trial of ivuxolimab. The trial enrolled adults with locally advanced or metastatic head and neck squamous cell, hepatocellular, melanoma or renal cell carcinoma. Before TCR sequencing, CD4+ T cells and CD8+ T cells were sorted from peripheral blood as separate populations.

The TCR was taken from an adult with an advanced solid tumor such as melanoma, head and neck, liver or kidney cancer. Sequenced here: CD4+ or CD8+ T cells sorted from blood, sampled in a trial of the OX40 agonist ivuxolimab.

The nucleotides read TGTGCCAGCAGTGAAGCGCGGGGGACCCAGTACTTC. It encodes CASSEARGTQYF. The chain was built from TRBV2 and TRBJ2-5; a tentative D call is TRBD2 (6 bases match). CDR1 is given as SNHLY and CDR2 as FYNNEI, both from the germline V gene. Trimming takes 0 bases from V and 7 bases from J, and the germline ends sit 6 bases apart. The CDR3 spans 12 residues, from the cysteine through the phenylalanine. The retained sequence is limited to the CDR3, 36 bases, with the frame set at the first base.